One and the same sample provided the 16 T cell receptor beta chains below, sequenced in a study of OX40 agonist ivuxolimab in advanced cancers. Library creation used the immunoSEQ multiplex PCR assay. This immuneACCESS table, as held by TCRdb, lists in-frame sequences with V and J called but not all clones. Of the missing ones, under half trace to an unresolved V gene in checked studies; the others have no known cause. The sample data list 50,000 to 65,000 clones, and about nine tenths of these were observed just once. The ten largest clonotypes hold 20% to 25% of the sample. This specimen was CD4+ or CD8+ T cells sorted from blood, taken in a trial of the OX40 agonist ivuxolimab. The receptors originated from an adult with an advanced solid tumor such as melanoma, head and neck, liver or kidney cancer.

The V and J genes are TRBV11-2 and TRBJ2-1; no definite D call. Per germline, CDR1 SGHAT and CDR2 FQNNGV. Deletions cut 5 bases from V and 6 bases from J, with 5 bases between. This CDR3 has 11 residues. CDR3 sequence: CASSAFNEQFF. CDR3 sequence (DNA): TGTGCCAGCAGCGCGTTCAATGAGCAGTTCTTC.

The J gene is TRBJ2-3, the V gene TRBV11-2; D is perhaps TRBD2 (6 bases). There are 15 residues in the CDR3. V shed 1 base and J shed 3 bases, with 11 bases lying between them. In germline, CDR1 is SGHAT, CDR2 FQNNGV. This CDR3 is CASSLVLAFTDTQYF. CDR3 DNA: TGTGCCAGCAGCTTAGTACTAGCTTTTACAGATACGCAGTATTTT.

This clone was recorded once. CDR3 sequence reads: CASSSQGDEQYF. CDR3 nucleotides: TGTGCCAGCAGCTCCCAGGGAGACGAGCAGTACTTC. This chain joins TRBV5-4 and TRBJ2-7, with D perhaps TRBD1 or TRBD2 (5 bases each). V was cut by 3 bases and J by 5 bases, with 9 bases left in between. There are 12 residues in the CDR3. Germline V gene lookup returns CDR1 SGHNT and CDR2 YYREEE (reference sequence).

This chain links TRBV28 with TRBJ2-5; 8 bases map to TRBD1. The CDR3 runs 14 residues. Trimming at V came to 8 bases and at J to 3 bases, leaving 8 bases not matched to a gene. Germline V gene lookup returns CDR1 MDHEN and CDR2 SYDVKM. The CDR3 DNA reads TGTGCCAGCGGCTCCGGGACAGGAAAAGAGACCCAGTACTTC. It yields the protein CASGSGTGKETQYF. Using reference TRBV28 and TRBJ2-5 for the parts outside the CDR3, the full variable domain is DVKVTQSSRYLVKRTGEKVFLECVQDMDHENMFWYRQDPGLGLRLIYFSYDVKMKEKGDIPEGYSVSREKKERFSLILESASTNQTSMYLCASGSGTGKETQYFGPGTRLLVL.

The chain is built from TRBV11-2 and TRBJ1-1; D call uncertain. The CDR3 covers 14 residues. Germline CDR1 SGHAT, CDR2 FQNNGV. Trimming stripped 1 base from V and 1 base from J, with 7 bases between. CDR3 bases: TGTGCCAGCAGCTTAGTAAGGGCGAACACTGAAGCTTTCTTT. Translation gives CASSLVRANTEAFF.

The CDR3 sequence is CASSLPRGDNDGATEAFF. CDR3 bases: TGTGCCAGCAGCCTGCCTCGTGGCGACAACGACGGAGCAACTGAAGCTTTCTTT. The rearrangement links TRBV5-4 to TRBJ1-1; D call uncertain. Germline V gene data show CDR1 as SGHNT and CDR2 as YYREEE (reference sequence). CDR3 length: 18 residues. V dropped 4 bases and J dropped 5 bases, with 27 bases sitting between them.

The CDR3 region is CASKKNTGELFF. CDR3 nucleotides: TGCGCCAGCAAAAAGAACACCGGGGAGCTGTTTTTT. The chain uses TRBV10-2 and TRBJ2-2; D gene unclear. Trimming pared 7 bases from V and 1 base from J, leaving 4 bases between. Germline V gene lookup returns CDR1 WSHSY and CDR2 SAAADI. The CDR3 is 12 amino acids.

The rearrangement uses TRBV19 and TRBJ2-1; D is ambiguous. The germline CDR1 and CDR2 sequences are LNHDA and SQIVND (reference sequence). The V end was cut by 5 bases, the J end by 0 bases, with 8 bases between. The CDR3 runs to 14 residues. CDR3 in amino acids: CASSPRLSYNEQFF. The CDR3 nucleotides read TGTGCCAGTAGTCCTAGGCTCTCCTACAATGAGCAGTTCTTC.

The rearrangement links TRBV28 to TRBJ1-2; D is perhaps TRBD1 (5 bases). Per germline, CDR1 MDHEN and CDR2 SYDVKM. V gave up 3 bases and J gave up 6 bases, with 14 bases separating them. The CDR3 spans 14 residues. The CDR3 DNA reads TGTGCCAGCAGTTTCGTGGACACCTCGCATGGCTACACCTTC. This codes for CASSFVDTSHGYTF.

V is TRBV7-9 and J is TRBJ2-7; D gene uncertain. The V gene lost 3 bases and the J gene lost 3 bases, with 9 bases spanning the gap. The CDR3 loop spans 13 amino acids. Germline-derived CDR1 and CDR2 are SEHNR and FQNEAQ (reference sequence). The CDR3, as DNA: TGTGCCAGCAGCTTCCCTTGGGGCTACGAGCAGTACTTC. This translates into CASSFPWGYEQYF.

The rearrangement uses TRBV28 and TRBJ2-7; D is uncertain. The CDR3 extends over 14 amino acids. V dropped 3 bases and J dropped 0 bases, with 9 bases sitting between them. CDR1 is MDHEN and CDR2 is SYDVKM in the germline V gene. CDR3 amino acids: CASSFQPSSYEQYF. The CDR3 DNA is TGTGCCAGCAGTTTTCAACCCAGCTCCTACGAGCAGTACTTC.

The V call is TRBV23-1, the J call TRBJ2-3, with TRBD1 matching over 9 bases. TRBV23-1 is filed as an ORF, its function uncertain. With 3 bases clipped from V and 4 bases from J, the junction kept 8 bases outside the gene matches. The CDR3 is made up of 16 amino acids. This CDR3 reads CASSQPGTGIADTQYF. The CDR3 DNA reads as TGCGCCAGCAGTCAGCCCGGGACAGGGATCGCAGATACGCAGTATTTT.

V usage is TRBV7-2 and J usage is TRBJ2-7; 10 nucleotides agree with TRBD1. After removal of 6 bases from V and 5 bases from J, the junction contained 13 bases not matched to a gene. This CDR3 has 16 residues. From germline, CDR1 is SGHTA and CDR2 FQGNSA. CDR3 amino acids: CASSYTPGTGANEQYF. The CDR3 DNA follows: TGTGCCAGCAGTTATACCCCCGGGACAGGGGCGAACGAGCAGTACTTC.

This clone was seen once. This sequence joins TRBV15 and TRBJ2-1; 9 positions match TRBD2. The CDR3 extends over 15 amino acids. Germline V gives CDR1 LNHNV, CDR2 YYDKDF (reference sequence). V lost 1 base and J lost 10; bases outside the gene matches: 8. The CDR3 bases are TGTGCCACCAGCAGAGTTGGCGGGAGGGAGGAGGAGCAGTTCTTC. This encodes CATSRVGGREEEQFF.

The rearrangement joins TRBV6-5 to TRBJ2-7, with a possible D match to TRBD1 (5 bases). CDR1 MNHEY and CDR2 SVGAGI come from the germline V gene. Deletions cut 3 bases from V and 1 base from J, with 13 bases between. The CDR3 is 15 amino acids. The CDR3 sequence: CASSYTRTRSYEQYF. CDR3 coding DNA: TGTGCCAGCAGTTATACCCGGACAAGATCCTACGAGCAGTACTTC.

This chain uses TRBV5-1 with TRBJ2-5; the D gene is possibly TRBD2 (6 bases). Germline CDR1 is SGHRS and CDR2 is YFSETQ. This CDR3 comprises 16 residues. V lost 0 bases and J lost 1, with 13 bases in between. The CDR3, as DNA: TGCGCCAGCAGCTTGGAGGCGGGGATGACCCAAGAGACCCAGTACTTC. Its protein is CASSLEAGMTQETQYF.